This is a list of T cell receptor beta chains from one sample in a study of CD8 T cells in Susac syndrome. Via MiXCR, TCRdb re-called the immunoSEQ multiplex PCR reads, giving one row per CDR3 protein. The table records 150,000 to 200,000 distinct CDR3 sequences, over 90% of them present only once. Sequenced input: CD4+ T cells from PBMCs. The receptor set was obtained from a human donor with Susac syndrome. CDR3s include the opening cysteine and the closing phenylalanine or tryptophan. Fields, in order: J gene, CDR3 length, clone size, V gene, D gene, CDR3 protein, CDR3 DNA. The D gene is left open where the match is weak. The size of a clone is reported for some rows only, either as once, few or many, or as a class for expanded clones.

J gene: TRBJ2-1
CDR3 length: 15
clone size: NA
V gene: TRBV5-1
D gene: NA
CDR3 protein: CASSLADGSYNEQFF
CDR3 DNA: TGCGCCAGCAGCTTAGCCGACGGCTCCTACAATGAGCAGTTCTTC

J gene: TRBJ2-7
CDR3 length: 12
clone size: NA
V gene: TRBV20-1
D gene: NA
CDR3 protein: CSATRRIHEQYF
CDR3 DNA: TGCAGTGCTACCCGGAGGATTCACGAGCAGTACTTC

J gene: TRBJ2-4
CDR3 length: 12
clone size: once
V gene: TRBV3-1
D gene: NA
CDR3 protein: CASSGDRNIQYF
CDR3 DNA: TGTGCCAGCAGCGGTGACAGAAACATTCAGTACTTC

J gene: TRBJ2-7
CDR3 length: 10
clone size: few
V gene: TRBV20-1
D gene: NA
CDR3 protein: CSARIYEQYF
CDR3 DNA: TGCAGTGCTAGAATCTACGAGCAGTACTTC

J gene: TRBJ1-2
CDR3 length: 15
clone size: NA
V gene: TRBV27
D gene: NA
CDR3 protein: CASSLSDRSLLRLTF
CDR3 DNA: TGTGCCAGCAGTTTATCTGATAGGTCCCTCCTTCGTCTCACCTTC

J gene: TRBJ1-4
CDR3 length: 14
clone size: NA
V gene: TRBV30
D gene: NA
CDR3 protein: CAWSPPRRAEKLFF
CDR3 DNA: TGTGCCTGGAGTCCCCCCCGCAGGGCTGAAAAACTGTTTTTT

J gene: TRBJ1-2
CDR3 length: 13
clone size: NA
V gene: TRBV29-1
D gene: TRBD1
CDR3 protein: CSVGTGVDYGYTF
CDR3 DNA: TGCAGCGTTGGGACAGGGGTGGACTATGGCTACACCTTC

J gene: TRBJ2-5
CDR3 length: 15
clone size: NA
V gene: TRBV11-2
D gene: TRBD2
CDR3 protein: CASSFGLAGGETQYF
CDR3 DNA: TGTGCCAGCAGCTTCGGACTAGCGGGAGGAGAGACCCAGTACTTC

J gene: TRBJ2-1
CDR3 length: 12
clone size: NA
V gene: TRBV5-1
D gene: NA
CDR3 protein: CASSLQGHEQFF
CDR3 DNA: TGCGCCAGCAGCTTGCAGGGCCATGAGCAGTTCTTC

J gene: TRBJ1-2
CDR3 length: 15
clone size: NA
V gene: TRBV20-1
D gene: TRBD1
CDR3 protein: CSARDLDRVDYGYTF
CDR3 DNA: TGCAGTGCTAGAGATCTCGACAGGGTTGATTATGGCTACACCTTC

J gene: TRBJ2-7
CDR3 length: 14
clone size: NA
V gene: TRBV28
D gene: TRBD2
CDR3 protein: CASSAGGSVRWQYF
CDR3 DNA: TGTGCCAGCAGTGCGGGAGGGAGCGTTAGATGGCAGTACTTC

J gene: TRBJ1-1
CDR3 length: 13
clone size: NA
V gene: TRBV19
D gene: TRBD1
CDR3 protein: CASTSRGDLEAFF
CDR3 DNA: TGTGCCAGTACCAGCAGGGGGGACCTTGAAGCTTTCTTT

J gene: TRBJ2-2
CDR3 length: 16
clone size: NA
V gene: TRBV9
D gene: NA
CDR3 protein: CASSVRMNANTGELFF
CDR3 DNA: TGTGCCAGCAGCGTCCGGATGAACGCGAACACCGGGGAGCTGTTTTTT

J gene: TRBJ2-3
CDR3 length: 16
clone size: NA
V gene: TRBV5-1
D gene: NA
CDR3 protein: CASSKVGTSVADTQYF
CDR3 DNA: TGCGCCAGCAGTAAGGTTGGGACAAGCGTCGCAGATACGCAGTATTTT

J gene: TRBJ2-4
CDR3 length: 14
clone size: NA
V gene: TRBV6-5
D gene: TRBD1
CDR3 protein: CASSSGQGGNIQYF
CDR3 DNA: TGTGCCAGCAGCTCAGGACAGGGGGGAAACATTCAGTACTTC

J gene: TRBJ1-4
CDR3 length: 11
clone size: NA
V gene: TRBV29-1
D gene: NA
CDR3 protein: CSVRIYEKLFF
CDR3 DNA: TGCAGCGTGAGGATATATGAAAAACTGTTTTTT

J gene: TRBJ1-1
CDR3 length: 14
clone size: NA
V gene: TRBV3-1
D gene: NA
CDR3 protein: CASSRRTANTEAFF
CDR3 DNA: TGTGCCAGCAGCCGCCGGACGGCGAACACTGAAGCTTTCTTT

J gene: TRBJ2-1
CDR3 length: 13
clone size: NA
V gene: TRBV6-1
D gene: NA
CDR3 protein: CASSSLRRNEQFF
CDR3 DNA: TGTGCCAGCAGTTCCCTCCGGCGCAATGAGCAGTTCTTC

J gene: TRBJ1-2
CDR3 length: 13
clone size: NA
V gene: TRBV29-1
D gene: TRBD1
CDR3 protein: CSVAGNRGSGYTF
CDR3 DNA: TGCAGCGTTGCCGGAAACAGGGGCAGCGGCTACACCTTC

J gene: TRBJ1-6
CDR3 length: 13
clone size: NA
V gene: TRBV12-3/TRBV12-4
D gene: NA
CDR3 protein: CASSSGPDSPLHF
CDR3 DNA: TGTGCCAGCAGTTCCGGACCTGATTCACCCCTCCACTTT

J gene: TRBJ2-3
CDR3 length: 14
clone size: NA
V gene: TRBV5-6
D gene: NA
CDR3 protein: CASRTDLSTDTQYF
CDR3 DNA: TGTGCCAGCCGGACAGACCTAAGCACAGATACGCAGTATTTT

J gene: TRBJ2-2
CDR3 length: 16
clone size: NA
V gene: TRBV3-1
D gene: NA
CDR3 protein: CASSQDGAGNTGELFF
CDR3 DNA: TGTGCCAGCAGCCAAGATGGGGCAGGCAACACCGGGGAGCTGTTTTTT

J gene: TRBJ2-3
CDR3 length: 12
clone size: NA
V gene: TRBV19
D gene: NA
CDR3 protein: CASSNRQDTQYF
CDR3 DNA: TGTGCCAGTAGTAACCGACAGGATACGCAGTATTTT

J gene: TRBJ2-7
CDR3 length: 13
clone size: NA
V gene: TRBV7-7
D gene: NA
CDR3 protein: CASSLGRAYEQYF
CDR3 DNA: TGTGCTAGCAGCTTAGGCAGGGCTTACGAGCAGTACTTC

J gene: TRBJ1-3
CDR3 length: 19
clone size: NA
V gene: TRBV4-2
D gene: TRBD1
CDR3 protein: CASSQDTGRQGFSGNTIYF
CDR3 DNA: TGTGCCAGCAGCCAAGATACTGGGCGACAGGGGTTCTCTGGAAACACCATATATTTT

J gene: TRBJ2-3
CDR3 length: 14
clone size: NA
V gene: TRBV10-3
D gene: NA
CDR3 protein: CAISESAGADTQYF
CDR3 DNA: TGTGCCATCAGTGAAAGCGCCGGGGCAGATACGCAGTATTTT

J gene: TRBJ1-2
CDR3 length: 14
clone size: NA
V gene: TRBV7-9
D gene: NA
CDR3 protein: CASSLAGGAGGYTF
CDR3 DNA: TGTGCCAGCAGCTTAGCGGGGGGGGCCGGTGGCTACACCTTC

J gene: TRBJ1-2
CDR3 length: 13
clone size: NA
V gene: TRBV28
D gene: NA
CDR3 protein: CASSQEGFTGYTF
CDR3 DNA: TGTGCCAGCAGCCAAGAGGGATTTACGGGCTACACCTTC

J gene: TRBJ2-7
CDR3 length: 17
clone size: NA
V gene: TRBV6-5
D gene: NA
CDR3 protein: CASSYSPGGGLFNEQYF
CDR3 DNA: TGTGCCAGCAGTTACTCGCCTGGAGGGGGCCTATTTAACGAGCAGTACTTC

J gene: TRBJ2-2
CDR3 length: 16
clone size: NA
V gene: TRBV7-8
D gene: NA
CDR3 protein: CASSLAQQGGTGELFF
CDR3 DNA: TGTGCCAGCAGCTTAGCTCAGCAGGGGGGGACCGGGGAGCTGTTTTTT

J gene: TRBJ2-1
CDR3 length: 14
clone size: NA
V gene: TRBV6-6
D gene: NA
CDR3 protein: CASRLPGLYNEQFF
CDR3 DNA: TGTGCCAGCAGACTACCGGGCCTTTACAATGAGCAGTTCTTC

J gene: TRBJ1-6
CDR3 length: 14
clone size: once
V gene: TRBV3-1
D gene: TRBD1
CDR3 protein: CASTEGQVGSPLHF
CDR3 DNA: TGTGCCAGCACCGAGGGACAGGTTGGTTCACCCCTCCACTTT

J gene: TRBJ1-2
CDR3 length: 13
clone size: NA
V gene: TRBV29-1
D gene: NA
CDR3 protein: CGGGDIGNYGYTF
CDR3 DNA: TGCGGAGGGGGGGATATAGGGAACTATGGCTACACCTTC

J gene: TRBJ2-3
CDR3 length: 12
clone size: few
V gene: TRBV6-2/TRBV6-3
D gene: TRBD1
CDR3 protein: CASSRQGDTQYF
CDR3 DNA: TGTGCCAGCAGTCGACAGGGAGATACGCAGTATTTT

J gene: TRBJ2-5
CDR3 length: 14
clone size: once
V gene: TRBV7-2
D gene: TRBD2
CDR3 protein: CASSRTSGSETQYF
CDR3 DNA: TGTGCCAGCAGTCGGACTAGCGGGAGCGAGACCCAGTACTTC

J gene: TRBJ1-5
CDR3 length: 13
clone size: NA
V gene: TRBV19
D gene: NA
CDR3 protein: CASSIQDNQPQHF
CDR3 DNA: TGTGCCAGTAGTATCCAGGACAATCAGCCCCAGCATTTT

J gene: TRBJ1-5
CDR3 length: 13
clone size: NA
V gene: TRBV20-1
D gene: NA
CDR3 protein: CSAPDTSNQPQHF
CDR3 DNA: TGCAGTGCTCCGGACACTAGCAATCAGCCCCAGCATTTT

J gene: TRBJ2-7
CDR3 length: 15
clone size: NA
V gene: TRBV20-1
D gene: NA
CDR3 protein: CSAPADGQSSYEQYF
CDR3 DNA: TGCAGTGCTCCGGCTGACGGACAGAGCTCCTACGAGCAGTACTTC

J gene: TRBJ2-5
CDR3 length: 15
clone size: NA
V gene: TRBV15
D gene: NA
CDR3 protein: CATSRNKGYQETQYF
CDR3 DNA: TGTGCCACCAGCAGAAATAAAGGGTACCAAGAGACCCAGTACTTC

J gene: TRBJ2-1
CDR3 length: 14
clone size: NA
V gene: TRBV28
D gene: TRBD2
CDR3 protein: CASRGGRDYNEQFF
CDR3 DNA: TGTGCCAGCAGGGGCGGGAGGGACTACAATGAGCAGTTCTTC

J gene: TRBJ2-7
CDR3 length: 13
clone size: NA
V gene: TRBV28
D gene: NA
CDR3 protein: CATQNTATYEQYF
CDR3 DNA: TGTGCCACCCAGAATACAGCCACCTACGAGCAGTACTTC

J gene: TRBJ2-5
CDR3 length: 14
clone size: once
V gene: TRBV12-3/TRBV12-4
D gene: NA
CDR3 protein: CASSLAPGGETQYF
CDR3 DNA: TGTGCCAGCAGTTTAGCGCCAGGGGGGGAGACCCAGTACTTC

J gene: TRBJ2-7
CDR3 length: 16
clone size: NA
V gene: TRBV5-1
D gene: NA
CDR3 protein: CASSLAEELRGYEQYF
CDR3 DNA: TGCGCCAGCAGCTTGGCCGAGGAGCTCCGGGGGTACGAGCAGTACTTC

J gene: TRBJ2-1
CDR3 length: 14
clone size: once
V gene: TRBV4-2
D gene: NA
CDR3 protein: CASSQDRTDPEQFF
CDR3 DNA: TGTGCCAGCAGCCAAGACAGGACAGACCCTGAGCAGTTCTTC

J gene: TRBJ2-3
CDR3 length: 16
clone size: NA
V gene: TRBV6-6
D gene: TRBD2
CDR3 protein: CASSPTSGGSTDTQYF
CDR3 DNA: TGTGCCAGCAGTCCCACTAGCGGTGGAAGCACAGATACGCAGTATTTT

J gene: TRBJ2-7
CDR3 length: 13
clone size: NA
V gene: TRBV29-1
D gene: NA
CDR3 protein: CSVEDSGRYEQYF
CDR3 DNA: TGCAGCGTTGAAGATTCAGGAAGGTACGAGCAGTACTTC

J gene: TRBJ1-5
CDR3 length: 14
clone size: once
V gene: TRBV2
D gene: TRBD1
CDR3 protein: CASRGTGANQPQHF
CDR3 DNA: TGTGCCAGCCGCGGGACAGGGGCCAATCAGCCCCAGCATTTT

J gene: TRBJ1-6
CDR3 length: 13
clone size: few
V gene: TRBV20-1
D gene: TRBD1
CDR3 protein: CSARTGNNSPLHF
CDR3 DNA: TGCAGTGCCCGGACAGGGAATAATTCACCCCTCCACTTT

J gene: TRBJ2-2
CDR3 length: 15
clone size: NA
V gene: TRBV12-3/TRBV12-4
D gene: NA
CDR3 protein: CASSLRAPNTGELFF
CDR3 DNA: TGTGCCAGCAGTTTACGGGCCCCGAACACCGGGGAGCTGTTTTTT

J gene: TRBJ1-4
CDR3 length: 13
clone size: few
V gene: TRBV4-3
D gene: NA
CDR3 protein: CASSQETGRKLFF
CDR3 DNA: TGCGCCAGCAGCCAAGAAACAGGGCGAAAACTGTTTTTT

J gene: TRBJ1-1
CDR3 length: 14
clone size: NA
V gene: TRBV12-3/TRBV12-4
D gene: NA
CDR3 protein: CASSLSGEDTEAFF
CDR3 DNA: TGTGCCAGCAGTTTGTCAGGAGAGGACACTGAAGCTTTCTTT

J gene: TRBJ2-7
CDR3 length: 14
clone size: NA
V gene: TRBV29-1
D gene: NA
CDR3 protein: CSVEIGEFSYEQYF
CDR3 DNA: TGCAGCGTAGAGATCGGCGAGTTCTCCTACGAGCAGTACTTC

J gene: TRBJ2-7
CDR3 length: 11
clone size: once
V gene: TRBV19
D gene: TRBD1
CDR3 protein: CASGQGSEQYF
CDR3 DNA: TGTGCCAGTGGACAGGGTTCCGAGCAGTACTTC

J gene: TRBJ2-1
CDR3 length: 16
clone size: NA
V gene: TRBV11-2
D gene: TRBD2
CDR3 protein: CASSRRTGLAFNEQFF
CDR3 DNA: TGTGCCAGCAGCAGACGGACAGGACTAGCGTTCAATGAGCAGTTCTTC